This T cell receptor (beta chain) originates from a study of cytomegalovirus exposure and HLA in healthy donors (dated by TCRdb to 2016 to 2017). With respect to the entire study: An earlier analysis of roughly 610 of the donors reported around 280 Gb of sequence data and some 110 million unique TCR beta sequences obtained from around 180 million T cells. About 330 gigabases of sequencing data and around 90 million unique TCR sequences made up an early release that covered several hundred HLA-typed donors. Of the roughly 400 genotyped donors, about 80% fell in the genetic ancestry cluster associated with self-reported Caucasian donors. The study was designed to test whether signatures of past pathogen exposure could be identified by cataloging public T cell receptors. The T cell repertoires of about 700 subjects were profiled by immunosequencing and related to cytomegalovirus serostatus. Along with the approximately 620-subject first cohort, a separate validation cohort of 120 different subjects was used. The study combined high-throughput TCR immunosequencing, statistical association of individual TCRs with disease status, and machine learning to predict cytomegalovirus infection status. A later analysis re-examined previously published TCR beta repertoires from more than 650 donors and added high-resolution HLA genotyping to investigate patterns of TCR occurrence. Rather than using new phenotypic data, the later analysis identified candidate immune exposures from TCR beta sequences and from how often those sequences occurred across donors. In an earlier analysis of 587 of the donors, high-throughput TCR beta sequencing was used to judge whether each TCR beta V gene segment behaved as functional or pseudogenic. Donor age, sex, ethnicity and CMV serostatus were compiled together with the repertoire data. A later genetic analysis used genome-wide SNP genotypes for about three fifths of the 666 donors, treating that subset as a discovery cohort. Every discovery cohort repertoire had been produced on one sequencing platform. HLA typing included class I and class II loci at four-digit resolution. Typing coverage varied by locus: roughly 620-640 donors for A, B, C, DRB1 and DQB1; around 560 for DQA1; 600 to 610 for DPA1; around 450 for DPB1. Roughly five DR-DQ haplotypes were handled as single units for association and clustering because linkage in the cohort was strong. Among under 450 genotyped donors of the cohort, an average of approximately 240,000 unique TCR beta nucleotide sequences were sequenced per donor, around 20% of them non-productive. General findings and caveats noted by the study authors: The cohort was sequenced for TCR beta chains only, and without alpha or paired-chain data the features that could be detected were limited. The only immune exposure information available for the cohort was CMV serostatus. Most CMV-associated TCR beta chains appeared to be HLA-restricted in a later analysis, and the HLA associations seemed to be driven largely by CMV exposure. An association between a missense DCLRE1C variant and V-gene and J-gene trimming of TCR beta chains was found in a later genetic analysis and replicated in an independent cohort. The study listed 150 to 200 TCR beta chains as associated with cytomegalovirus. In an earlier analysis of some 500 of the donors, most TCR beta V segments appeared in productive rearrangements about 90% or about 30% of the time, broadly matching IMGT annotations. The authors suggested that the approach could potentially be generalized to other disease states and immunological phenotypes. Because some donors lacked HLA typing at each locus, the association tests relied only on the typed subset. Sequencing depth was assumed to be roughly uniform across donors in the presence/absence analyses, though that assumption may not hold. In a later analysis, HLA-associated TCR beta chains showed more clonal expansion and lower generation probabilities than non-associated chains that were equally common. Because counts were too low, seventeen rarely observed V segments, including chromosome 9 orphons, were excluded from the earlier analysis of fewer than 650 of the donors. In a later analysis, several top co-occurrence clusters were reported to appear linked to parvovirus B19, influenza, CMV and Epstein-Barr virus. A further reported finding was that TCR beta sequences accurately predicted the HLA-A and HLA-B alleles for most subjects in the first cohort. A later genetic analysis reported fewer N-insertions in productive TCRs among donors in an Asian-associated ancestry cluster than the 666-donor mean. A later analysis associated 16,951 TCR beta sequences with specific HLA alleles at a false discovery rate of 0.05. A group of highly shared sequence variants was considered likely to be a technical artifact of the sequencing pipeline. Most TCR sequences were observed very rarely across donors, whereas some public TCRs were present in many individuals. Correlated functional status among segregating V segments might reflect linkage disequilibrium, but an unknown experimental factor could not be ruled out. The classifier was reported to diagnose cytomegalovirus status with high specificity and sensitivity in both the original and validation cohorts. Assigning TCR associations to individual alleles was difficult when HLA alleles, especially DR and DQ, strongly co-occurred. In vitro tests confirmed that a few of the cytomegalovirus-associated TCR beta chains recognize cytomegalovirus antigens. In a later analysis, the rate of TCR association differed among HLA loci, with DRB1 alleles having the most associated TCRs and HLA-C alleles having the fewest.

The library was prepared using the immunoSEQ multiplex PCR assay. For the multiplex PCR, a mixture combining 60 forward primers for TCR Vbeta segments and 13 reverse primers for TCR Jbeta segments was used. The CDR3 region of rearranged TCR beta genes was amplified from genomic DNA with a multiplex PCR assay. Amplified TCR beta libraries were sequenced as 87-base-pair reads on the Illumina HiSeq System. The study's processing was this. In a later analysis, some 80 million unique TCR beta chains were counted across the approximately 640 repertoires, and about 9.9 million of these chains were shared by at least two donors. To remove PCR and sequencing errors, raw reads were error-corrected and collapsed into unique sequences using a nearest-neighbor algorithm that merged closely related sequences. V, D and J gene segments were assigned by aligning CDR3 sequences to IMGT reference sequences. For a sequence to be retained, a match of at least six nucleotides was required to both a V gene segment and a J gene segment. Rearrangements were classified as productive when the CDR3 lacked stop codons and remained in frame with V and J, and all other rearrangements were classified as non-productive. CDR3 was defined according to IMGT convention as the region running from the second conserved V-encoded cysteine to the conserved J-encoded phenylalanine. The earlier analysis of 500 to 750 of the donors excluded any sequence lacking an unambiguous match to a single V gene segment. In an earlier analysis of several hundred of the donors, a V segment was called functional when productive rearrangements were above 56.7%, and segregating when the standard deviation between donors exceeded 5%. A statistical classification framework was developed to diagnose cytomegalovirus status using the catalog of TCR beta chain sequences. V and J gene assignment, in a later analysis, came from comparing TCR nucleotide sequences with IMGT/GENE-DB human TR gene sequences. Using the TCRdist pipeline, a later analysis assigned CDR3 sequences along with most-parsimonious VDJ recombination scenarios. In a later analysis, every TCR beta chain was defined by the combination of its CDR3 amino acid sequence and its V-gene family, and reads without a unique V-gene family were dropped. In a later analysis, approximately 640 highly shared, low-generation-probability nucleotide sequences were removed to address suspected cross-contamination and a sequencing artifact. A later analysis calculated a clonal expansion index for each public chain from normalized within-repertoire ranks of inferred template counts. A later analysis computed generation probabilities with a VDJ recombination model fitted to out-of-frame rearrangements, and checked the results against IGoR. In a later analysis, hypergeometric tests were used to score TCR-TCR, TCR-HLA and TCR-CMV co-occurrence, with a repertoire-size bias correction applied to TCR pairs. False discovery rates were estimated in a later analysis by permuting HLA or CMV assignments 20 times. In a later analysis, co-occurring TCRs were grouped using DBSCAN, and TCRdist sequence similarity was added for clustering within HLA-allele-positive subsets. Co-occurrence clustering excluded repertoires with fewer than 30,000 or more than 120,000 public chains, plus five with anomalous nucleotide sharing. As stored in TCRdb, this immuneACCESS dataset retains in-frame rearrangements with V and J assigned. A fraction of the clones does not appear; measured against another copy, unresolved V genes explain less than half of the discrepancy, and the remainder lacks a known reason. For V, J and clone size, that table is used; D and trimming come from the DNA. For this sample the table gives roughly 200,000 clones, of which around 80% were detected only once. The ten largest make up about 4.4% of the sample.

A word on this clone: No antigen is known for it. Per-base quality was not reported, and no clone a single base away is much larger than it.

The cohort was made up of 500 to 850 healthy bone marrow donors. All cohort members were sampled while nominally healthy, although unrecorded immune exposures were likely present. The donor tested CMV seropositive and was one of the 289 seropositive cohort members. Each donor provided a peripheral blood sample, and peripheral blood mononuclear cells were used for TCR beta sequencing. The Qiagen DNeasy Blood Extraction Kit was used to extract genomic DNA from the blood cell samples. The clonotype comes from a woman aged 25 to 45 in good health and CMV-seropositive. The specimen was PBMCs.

The sequenced DNA: TGTGCCACACTAGCGGGAGTGGGCACAGATACGCAGTATTTT. Its protein is CATLAGVGTDTQYF. The chain uses TRBV19 and TRBJ2-3; TRBD2 agrees with 11 junctional bases. V loses 10 bases at its end and J loses 1 base; junction bases beyond the gene matches: 4. Reading from cysteine to phenylalanine, the CDR3 counts 14 amino acids. Just CDR3 DNA is preserved here, 42 bases in frame from base 1. CDR1 and CDR2, per the germline V gene (reference sequence), are LNHDA and SQIVND. The variable domain in full, with residues beyond the CDR3 obtained from the reference TRBV19 and TRBJ2-3 genes, is DGGITQSPKYLFRKEGQNVTLSCEQNLNHDAMYWYRQDPGQGLRLIYYSQIVNDFQKGDIAEGYSVSREKKESFPLTVTSAQKNPTAFYLCATLAGVGTDTQYFGPGTRLTVL.